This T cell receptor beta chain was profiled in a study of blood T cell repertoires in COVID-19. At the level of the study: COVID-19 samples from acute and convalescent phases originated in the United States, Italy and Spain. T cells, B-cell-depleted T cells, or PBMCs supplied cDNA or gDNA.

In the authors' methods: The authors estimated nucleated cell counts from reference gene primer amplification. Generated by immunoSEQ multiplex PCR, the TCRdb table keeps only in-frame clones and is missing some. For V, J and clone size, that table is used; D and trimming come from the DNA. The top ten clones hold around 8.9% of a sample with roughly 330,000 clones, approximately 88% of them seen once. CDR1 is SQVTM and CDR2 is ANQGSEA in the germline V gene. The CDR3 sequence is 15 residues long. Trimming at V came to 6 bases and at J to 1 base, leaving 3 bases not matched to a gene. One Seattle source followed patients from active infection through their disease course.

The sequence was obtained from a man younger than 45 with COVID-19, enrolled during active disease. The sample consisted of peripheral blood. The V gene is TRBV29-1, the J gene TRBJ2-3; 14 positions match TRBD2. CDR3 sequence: CSVGTSGSRTDTQYF. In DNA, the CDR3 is TGCAGCGTCGGGACTAGCGGGAGTCGCACAGATACGCAGTATTTT.